What follows are 16 T cell receptor beta chains derived from one specimen sequenced in a study of cytomegalovirus exposure and HLA in healthy donors. This table comes from immunoSEQ multiplex PCR, and its TCRdb copy is limited to in-frame clones, with some not included. This repertoire shows about 200,000 clones, around 86% found once; its top ten account for about 2%. Specimen: PBMCs. The receptor source for this set is a woman aged 18-29 years in good health and CMV-seropositive.

The chain has TRBV28 and TRBJ1-5; no clear D gene. The CDR3 contains 13 residues. The germline V gene encodes CDR1 MDHEN and CDR2 SYDVKM. Trimming took off 6 bases at V and 5 bases at J, with 11 bases between the two ends. The CDR3 region has the DNA TGTGCCAGCAGCCTGTCCGCGGATCAGCCCCAGCATTTT. Protein sequence: CASSLSADQPQHF.

Note on this clone: This CDR3 is also generated by other DNA sequences in the sample. The chain combines TRBV27 with TRBJ2-7; D not certain. Trimming removed 6 bases at V and 4 bases at J, with 7 bases between. Germline CDR1 MNHEY, CDR2 SMNVEV (reference sequence). This CDR3 has 11 amino acids. DNA for the CDR3: TGTGCCAGCAGATCAGGATACGAGCAGTACTTC. It encodes CASRSGYEQYF.

The chain is built from TRBV28 and TRBJ2-7, with 9 bases lining up with TRBD2. The ends lost 5 bases at V and 3 bases at J; junction bases unmatched: 8. Germline CDR1 reads MDHEN; CDR2 reads SYDVKM. This CDR3 spans 15 amino acids. For the CDR3, the DNA is TGTGCCAGCAGTCCGCGCCCTAGCGGGATCTACGAGCAGTACTTC. Amino acids: CASSPRPSGIYEQYF.

This rearrangement joins TRBV19 to TRBJ2-7; the match to TRBD2 covers 8 bases. Germline V gene data show CDR1 as LNHDA and CDR2 as SQIVND (reference sequence). After removal of 3 bases from V and 2 bases from J, the junction contained 9 bases not matched to a gene. This CDR3 is built from 16 residues. CDR3 region: CASSILGGERAYEQYF. CDR3 in DNA: TGTGCCAGTAGTATTCTCGGGGGGGAAAGGGCCTACGAGCAGTACTTC.

The gene calls are TRBV10-3 and TRBJ1-4, with a possible D match to TRBD1 (5 bases). This CDR3 comprises 16 residues. Trimming removed 4 bases from V and 0 bases from J, with 12 bases in between. CDR1 is ENHRY, CDR2 SYGVKD, per germline. The CDR3 loop reads CAISVGGGATNEKLFF. For the CDR3, the DNA is TGTGCCATCAGTGTCGGGGGGGGAGCAACTAATGAAAAACTGTTTTTT.

This chain uses TRBV2 with TRBJ2-1; D not certain. The germline V gene encodes CDR1 SNHLY and CDR2 FYNNEI. The CDR3 totals 15 residues. The V gene lost 3 bases and the J gene lost 3 bases, with 12 bases spanning the gap. CDR3 nucleotides: TGTGCCAGCAGTGAGTCGAGCCCCCTCTACAATGAGCAGTTCTTC. This encodes CASSESSPLYNEQFF.

V is TRBV5-1 and J is TRBJ1-3; D is unclear. Germline V CDR1 and CDR2: SGHRS, YFSETQ. There are 13 residues in the CDR3. Trimming stripped 1 base from V and 2 bases from J, with 4 bases between. The CDR3 sequence: CASSLQAGNTIYF. The DNA of the CDR3 is TGCGCCAGCAGCTTGCAGGCTGGAAACACCATATATTTT.

This clone occurred once. The chain links TRBV5-4 to TRBJ1-2, with no clear D. Germline assignment: CDR1 SGHNT and CDR2 YYREEE (reference sequence). The ends were cut back, 4 bases at V and 9 bases at J, with 22 bases in the middle. The CDR3 sequence is 15 residues long. The CDR3 sequence: CASSPGGNQPFSYTF. Here the CDR3 DNA reads TGTGCCAGCAGCCCGGGCGGGAACCAACCATTTAGCTACACCTTC.

The chain uses TRBV6-5 and TRBJ2-1, with D unclear. Trimming cost V 1 base and J 7 bases, with 11 bases left between them. There are 14 residues in the CDR3. Germline CDR1 and CDR2: MNHEY and SVGAGI. Here the CDR3 DNA reads TGTGCCAGCAGTTACTTAGAGGTTGGGAATGAGCAGTTCTTC. Protein product: CASSYLEVGNEQFF.

This sequence joins TRBV4-1 and TRBJ1-1; 9 bases line up with TRBD1. With V trimmed by 1 base and J by 4 bases, 4 bases remained unmatched. The CDR3 runs 15 residues. Germline CDR1 MGHRA, CDR2 YSYEKL. CDR3 DNA: TGCGCCAGCAGCCAAGTCCAACAGGGGGCCACTGAAGCTTTCTTT. Translated: CASSQVQQGATEAFF.

J is TRBJ2-2 and V is TRBV29-1; D unresolved. The CDR3 spans 13 residues. Trimming stripped 7 bases from V and 0 bases from J, with 9 bases between. Germline assignment: CDR1 SQVTM and CDR2 ANQGSEA. The CDR3 DNA sequence: TGCAGCGCGACTGAAGCGAACACCGGGGAGCTGTTTTTT. Amino acid sequence: CSATEANTGELFF.

This chain links TRBV27 with TRBJ2-1, with 10 bases fitting TRBD2. CDR1 MNHEY and CDR2 SMNVEV come from the germline V gene (reference sequence). Trimming removed 8 bases from V and 6 bases from J; junction bases left unmatched: 10. CDR3 length: 15 residues. The CDR3 is CASGTKGLATNEQFF. The CDR3 DNA follows: TGTGCCAGCGGCACGAAGGGACTAGCGACCAATGAGCAGTTCTTC.

This clone was found once. The rearrangement joins TRBV11-3 to TRBJ2-3; 8 bases align to TRBD2. This CDR3 has 14 residues. J gave up 4 bases and V 8 bases, and 8 bases lay outside the gene matches. Germline-derived CDR1 and CDR2 are SGHNT and YENEEA. This CDR3 is CASSIAGIPDTQYF. The CDR3 coding sequence is TGTGCCAGCTCGATAGCGGGAATTCCAGATACGCAGTATTTT.

The chain carries TRBV19 and TRBJ1-1; 7 bases are a match to TRBD1. This CDR3 contains 15 residues. Germline-derived CDR1 and CDR2 are LNHDA and SQIVND (reference sequence). V shed 5 bases, J shed 5 bases, and the junction held 11 bases outside the gene matches. For the CDR3, the DNA is TGTGCCAGTAGTTTGAGGGCAGGGGGAAGTACTGAAGCTTTCTTT. This gives the protein CASSLRAGGSTEAFF.

The chain combines TRBV12-5 with TRBJ2-7; 10 bases are shared with TRBD1. In germline, CDR1 is LGHNT, CDR2 FRNRAP. This CDR3 region has 16 residues. Trimming took 0 bases from V and 3 from J; bases not matched to a gene: 5. CDR3 DNA: TGTGCTAGTGGTTTGGTACTTGGACAGGGGGACTACGAGCAGTACTTC. Amino acids: CASGLVLGQGDYEQYF. Combining the CDR3 with reference TRBV12-5 and TRBJ2-7 gives the whole variable domain DARVTQTPRHKVTEMGQEVTMRCQPILGHNTVFWYRQTMMQGLELLAYFRNRAPLDDSGMPKDRFSAEMPDATLATLKIQPSEPRDSAVYFCASGLVLGQGDYEQYFGPGTRLTVT.

This chain connects TRBV6-5 to TRBJ2-5; the match to TRBD2 covers 12 bases. This CDR3 has 16 amino acids. Trimming at V came to 2 bases and at J to 4 bases, leaving 5 bases not matched to a gene. Germline CDR1 reads MNHEY; CDR2 reads SVGAGI. CDR3 nucleotide sequence: TGTGCCAGCAGTTACGAACGACTAGCGGGAGTAGAGACCCAGTACTTC. Translating it yields CASSYERLAGVETQYF.